The sequence of this T cell receptor (beta chain) was determined in a study of OX40 agonist ivuxolimab in advanced cancers. Whole-study context: Patients were treated with ivuxolimab, an agonistic anti-OX40 (CD134) antibody. Patients received ivuxolimab, an intravenous treatment, every 2 weeks at 0.01 to 10 mg/kg.

CDR3 length: 12 amino acids. CDR1 and CDR2 (germline): LGHNT, FRNRAP. Trimming removed 1 base at V and 6 bases at J, with 4 bases between. Method: immunoSEQ multiplex PCR; TCRdb's copy keeps in-frame clones and lacks some. The sample has 100,000 or so clones, 80% to 90% seen once; the top ten hold more than 0.8%. Study results and limitations: Partial responders treated at 0.1-3.0 mg/kg exhibited clonal expansion among the lowest measured.

Notes on this clone: What it binds is not known.

The source of this sequence is an adult with an advanced solid tumor such as melanoma, head and neck, liver or kidney cancer. The sequencing used CD4+ or CD8+ T cells sorted from blood, collected in a trial of the OX40 agonist ivuxolimab. This sequence joins TRBV12-5 and TRBJ2-1; D gene unclear. The CDR3 DNA sequence: TGTGCTAGTGGTTTGGACGTCAATGAGCAGTTCTTC. The encoded protein is CASGLDVNEQFF.